This T cell receptor (beta chain) originates from a study of cytomegalovirus exposure and HLA in healthy donors. The PCR ran on 60 Vbeta and 13 Jbeta primers. Sequenced by immunoSEQ multiplex PCR; TCRdb stores in-frame clones only, minus some. Of about 62,000 clones detected, about 89% appear once; the ten largest clones hold roughly 1.5%. The CDR3 is 14 amino acids. CDR1 and CDR2 from the germline V gene are MNHNS and SASEGT. Trimming stripped 8 bases from V and 0 bases from J, with 14 bases between. On this clone: The antigen is unknown.

Study results and caveats: Cytomegalovirus status was reportedly diagnosed by the classifier with high sensitivity and specificity.

This TCR was sampled from a man aged 18 to 29 in good health and CMV-seronegative. The sample comprised PBMCs. V gene TRBV6-1 combines with J gene TRBJ2-7; D is possibly TRBD2 (6 bases). The CDR3 protein is CASGTAGSSYEQYF. The CDR3 bases are TGTGCCAGCGGTACAGCGGGTAGCTCCTACGAGCAGTACTTC.